This TCR beta chain emerged from a study of beta chain features in type 1 diabetes. Study outcomes and limitations: Although PCR might favor shorter templates, it would do so equally in patients and controls. Within patients, naive, central memory and Treg TCRB repertoires seemed more similar than within healthy donors. A moderate, significant TCRB CDR3 shortening appeared in type 1 diabetes across four CD4+ subsets.

Sequencing targeted expressed TCRB transcripts, as all isolated RNA had been reverse transcribed. Sequencing used immunoSEQ multiplex PCR; TCRdb keeps in-frame clones, though not all of them. The table records 300,000 to 400,000 clones, 8.5% to 10% of them present only once. Of note for this clone: Its antigen is currently unknown.

V lost 0 bases to trimming and J lost 0 bases, with 7 bases between them. Germline CDR1 and CDR2: SGDLS and YYNGEE. This CDR3 is 15 amino acids long. V gene TRBV9 combines with J gene TRBJ1-5; D unclear. This clonotype was sampled from a man aged 30 to 45 with type 1 diabetes. Material for sequencing was central memory CD4+ T cells from blood. CDR3 sequence reads: CASSVDGNSNQPQHF. The CDR3 coding sequence is TGTGCCAGCAGCGTAGACGGGAATAGCAATCAGCCCCAGCATTTT.